The 2 T cell receptor beta chains below come from one sample, sequenced in a study of cytomegalovirus exposure and HLA in healthy donors. This PCR relied on a set of 60 Vbeta primers and 13 Jbeta primers. Sequencing was performed with immunoSEQ multiplex PCR; in TCRdb, only in-frame clones are kept and a portion is missing. Altogether about 140,000 clones are present, about 80% being singletons, with the ten largest covering roughly 2.1%. Sequencing used PBMCs. The source of these receptors is a woman aged 40 to 50 in good health and CMV-seronegative.

The J gene is TRBJ1-3, the V gene TRBV29-1; D possibly corresponds to TRBD1 (6 bases). The V end lost 1 base, the J end lost 4 bases, and 11 bases lay between the germline ends. The CDR3 runs to 14 residues. CDR1 is SQVTM, CDR2 ANQGSEA, per germline. The CDR3, as DNA: TGCAGCGTTGAAGTGGCAGGGGAAGGAAACACCATATATTTT. Its translation is CSVEVAGEGNTIYF.

This rearrangement joins TRBV28 to TRBJ1-2, with a tentative D call TRBD1 (6 bases). Trimming stripped 6 bases from V and 4 bases from J, with 15 bases between. Germline V gives CDR1 MDHEN, CDR2 SYDVKM. The CDR3 length is 14 residues. This chain's CDR3 is CASRAGGQPYGYTF. CDR3 nucleotide sequence: TGTGCCAGCAGGGCTGGCGGACAGCCCTATGGCTACACCTTC.